This TCR beta chain was documented in a study of T cell changes during pregnancy in multiple sclerosis. Deletions cut 2 bases from V and 4 bases from J, with 12 bases between. In germline, CDR1 is GTSNPN, CDR2 SVGIG (reference sequence). The CDR3 totals 13 residues. Generated by immunoSEQ multiplex PCR, the TCRdb table keeps only in-frame clones and is missing some. The table lists just under 65,000 clones, 91% of them singletons. This specimen consisted of peripheral blood, obtained in the third trimester of pregnancy. The chain employs TRBV30 and TRBJ2-7, with D possibly TRBD1 on 8 matching bases. This TCR was sampled from a female donor in good health, enrolled as a control in a pregnancy study. CDR3 region: CAWSPQGGYEQYF. DNA for the CDR3: TGTGCCTGGAGTCCACAGGGGGGGTACGAGCAGTACTTC.